A single sample is the source of the 30 T cell receptor beta chains below, sequenced in a study of blood T cells in healthy people across ages. Next came a second PCR, run for roughly 6 to 11 cycles, which used a sample-barcoded 5' primer along with a J-beta primer mix. TCRdb passed the 5' RACE reads through MiXCR, listing each CDR3 protein once. The sample has about 1.6 million distinct CDR3 sequences; about 35% are singletons. The sequencing input was blood. The source of these receptors is a woman aged 25-40 years in good health.

The chain couples TRBV6-5 to TRBJ1-4; D uncertain. From germline, CDR1 is MNHEY and CDR2 SVGAGI. The V end was cut by 5 bases, the J end by 0 bases, with 10 bases between. CDR3 size: 15 residues. CDR3 in DNA: TGTGCCAGCAGTCACGAGATGGCAACTAATGAAAAACTGTTTTTT. Translated: CASSHEMATNEKLFF.

This chain connects TRBV29-1 to TRBJ1-2; a possible D gene is TRBD1 (6 bases). V was pared by 7 bases and J by 4 bases, with 13 bases between. The CDR3 extends over 12 amino acids. In germline, CDR1 is SQVTM, CDR2 ANQGSEA. CDR3 amino acids: CSGKTGVYGYTF. In DNA form, the CDR3 reads TGCAGCGGTAAGACAGGAGTCTATGGCTACACCTTC.

This chain joins TRBV5-4 and TRBJ1-2; possibly TRBD1 for D (6 bases). V was pared by 4 bases and J by 7 bases, with 20 bases between. The germline V gene encodes CDR1 SGHNT and CDR2 YYREEE (reference sequence). This CDR3 contains 15 residues. For the CDR3, the DNA is TGTGCCAGCAGCGTAACAGGGAACCCCCCCTCTGGCTACACCTTC. Translation: CASSVTGNPPSGYTF. Variable domain in full (rest from reference TRBV5-4 and TRBJ1-2): ETGVTQSPTHLIKTRGQQVTLRCSSQSGHNTVSWYQQALGQGPQFIFQYYREEENGRGNFPPRFSGLQFPNYSSELNVNALELDDSALYLCASSVTGNPPSGYTFGSGTRLTVV.

The rearrangement links TRBV7-6 to TRBJ2-5, with D perhaps TRBD2 (6 bases). Per the germline V gene, CDR1 is SGHVS and CDR2 is FNYEAQ. The germline V and J ends were trimmed by 1 base and 5 bases, with 14 bases remaining between them. The CDR3 contains 15 residues. The CDR3 DNA reads as TGTGCCAGCAGCTTAGTCCCGACTAGGGTGGAGACCCAGTACTTC. Protein sequence: CASSLVPTRVETQYF.

V and J are TRBV5-1 and TRBJ2-3; D is uncertain. The germline V gene has CDR1 SGHRS and CDR2 YFSETQ. Trimming left V 0 bases short and J 3 bases short, with 11 bases between. The CDR3 totals 15 residues. The CDR3 DNA sequence: TGCGCCAGCAGCTTGGCCCGATCAGTGACAGATACGCAGTATTTT. Its translation is CASSLARSVTDTQYF.

The chain recombines TRBV28 with TRBJ2-5; D is undetermined. The CDR3 consists of 11 residues. V was pared by 7 bases and J by 5 bases, with 8 bases between. Germline CDR1 reads MDHEN; CDR2 reads SYDVKM. CDR3 in DNA: TGTGCCAGCAATAGAAGGGAGACCCAGTACTTC. The encoded protein is CASNRRETQYF.

The rearrangement links TRBV2 to TRBJ1-5; weak D call: TRBD1 (5 bases). Germline V gene lookup returns CDR1 SNHLY and CDR2 FYNNEI. The V end was cut by 3 bases, the J end by 0 bases, with 9 bases between. The CDR3 has 15 residues. The CDR3 DNA follows: TGTGCCAGCAGTGAGAGGGGACTTAGCAATCAGCCCCAGCATTTT. It yields the protein CASSERGLSNQPQHF.

This clonotype was recorded a few times. V is TRBV27 and J is TRBJ2-1, with 10 bases lining up with TRBD2. The CDR3 covers 14 residues. After removal of 11 bases from V and 4 bases from J, the junction contained 8 bases not matched to a gene. Per the germline V gene, CDR1 is MNHEY and CDR2 is SMNVEV (reference sequence). DNA for the CDR3: TGTGCCTCTCGTGGGACTAGCGTATACAATGAGCAGTTCTTC. Protein sequence: CASRGTSVYNEQFF.

This clonotype was counted between two and nine times. The V gene is TRBV7-2, the J gene TRBJ2-1, with TRBD2 identical over 8 bases. Trimming cost V 1 base and J 3 bases; bases outside gene matches: 5. Germline loops: CDR1 SGHTA, CDR2 FQGNSA. The CDR3 spans 16 residues. CDR3 amino acids: CASSLDRGRYYNEQFF. As DNA, the CDR3 is TGTGCCAGCAGCTTAGATCGCGGGAGGTACTACAATGAGCAGTTCTTC.

The rearrangement joins TRBV6-2 or TRBV6-3 to TRBJ2-7, with 7 bases that match TRBD2. Germline CDR1 is MNHEY and CDR2 is SVGEGT. The CDR3 is 14 amino acids. The trim removed 2 bases at V and 3 bases at J, leaving 4 bases unmatched. CDR3: CASSYLADNYEQYF. The CDR3 region has the DNA TGTGCCAGCAGTTACCTAGCGGATAACTACGAGCAGTACTTC.

The chain employs TRBV21-1 and TRBJ2-1; the table names TRBD1, a call not compared with the DNA. TRBV21-1 constitutes a pseudogene. The CDR3 spans 15 residues. Written as DNA, the CDR3 is TGTGCCAGCAGATTTAGGGGGGACCTCTACAATGAGCAGTTCTTC. It is translated as CASRFRGDLYNEQFF.

The rearrangement links TRBV28 to TRBJ1-3; D perhaps matches TRBD1 (5 bases). Trimming removed 6 bases at V and 0 bases at J, with 12 bases between. The CDR3 loop spans 15 amino acids. The V gene's germline CDR1 is MDHEN and CDR2 SYDVKM. The DNA for the CDR3 is TGTGCCAGCAGCTTTGCAGGGTTCTCTGGAAACACCATATATTTT. The encoded protein is CASSFAGFSGNTIYF.

This clonotype was counted at least ten times. The chain recombines TRBV2 with TRBJ2-5, with TRBD1 identical over 7 bases. From germline, CDR1 is SNHLY and CDR2 FYNNEI. Germline trimming cut 4 bases from V and 4 bases from J; bases unmatched to any gene: 3. This CDR3 is built from 13 residues. CDR3 region: CASSAGTAETQYF. In DNA, the CDR3 is TGTGCCAGCAGTGCGGGGACAGCAGAGACCCAGTACTTC.

This clonotype has just a few counts. The rearrangement links TRBV3-1 to TRBJ2-3, with TRBD2 identical over 14 bases. This CDR3 is 18 amino acids long. With 0 bases clipped from V and 2 bases from J, the junction kept 4 bases outside the gene matches. Germline values: CDR1 LGHDT, CDR2 YNNKEL (reference sequence). The CDR3 loop is CASSQDKGLAGVTDTQYF. CDR3 nucleotides: TGTGCCAGCAGCCAAGATAAGGGACTAGCGGGAGTCACAGATACGCAGTATTTT.

This chain uses TRBV11-2 with TRBJ2-5; perhaps TRBD2 as D (5 bases). The DNA end lines up better with TRBJ2-7; the J call may be wrong. This CDR3 contains 17 residues. Germline CDR1 SGHAT, CDR2 FQNNGV. CDR3 bases: TGTGCCAGCAGCCTTGGAGGTGGTTGGTCGCAACCCTACGAGCAGTACTTC. Its protein product is CASSLGGGWSQPYEQYF.

Note on this clonotype: A junction boundary mismatches the germline segment, possibly from a read error. This chain links TRBV7-9 with TRBJ2-1, with TRBD2 matching 14 bases. CDR3 length: 16 amino acids. CDR1 is SEHNR, CDR2 FQNEAQ, per germline (reference sequence). For the CDR3, the DNA is TGTGCCAGCACCTTAAACAACGGACTAGCGGGAGGCGAGCAGTTCTTC. It specifies CASTLNNGLAGGEQFF.

The chain is built from TRBV6-5 and TRBJ2-1; D perhaps matches TRBD2 (5 bases). V lost 0 bases to trimming and J lost 6 bases, with 15 bases between them. The CDR3 has 16 amino acids. The germline V gene encodes CDR1 MNHEY and CDR2 SVGAGI. The CDR3 region is CASSYSGGPIGNEQFF. The CDR3 DNA follows: TGTGCCAGCAGTTACTCGGGCGGGCCCATCGGCAATGAGCAGTTCTTC.

This clonotype has just a few counts. The rearrangement uses TRBV21-1 and TRBJ2-5; the table's D call, TRBD2, was not checked against the DNA. TRBV21-1 has pseudogene status. The CDR3 has 20 residues. CDR3 residues: CASSPNGLAKTRGQGETQYF. In DNA, the CDR3 is TGTGCCAGCAGCCCCAATGGACTAGCGAAAACTAGAGGCCAGGGAGAGACCCAGTACTTC.

This clonotype turned up a few times. V is TRBV5-1 and J is TRBJ2-1; 8 positions agree with TRBD2. This CDR3 region has 15 residues. With 3 bases clipped from V and 5 bases from J, the junction kept 7 bases outside the gene matches. Germline V gene sequence: CDR1 SGHRS, CDR2 YFSETQ. This CDR3 reads CASSSGTRVDNEQFF. The CDR3 coding sequence is TGCGCCAGCAGCTCCGGGACTAGGGTCGACAATGAGCAGTTCTTC.

This clonotype was seen a few times. V gene TRBV20-1 combines with J gene TRBJ2-7, with 8 bases aligning to TRBD2. CDR1 is DFQATT and CDR2 is SNEGSKA in the germline V gene (reference sequence). J gave up 3 bases and V 0 bases, and 4 bases lay outside the gene matches. CDR3 length: 14 amino acids. CDR3: CSARDASGFYEQYF. The CDR3, as DNA: TGCAGTGCTAGAGATGCTAGCGGGTTCTACGAGCAGTACTTC.

This clonotype has a handful of counts. J is TRBJ2-3 and V is TRBV20-1; TRBD1 is a possible D gene (5 bases). There are 11 residues in the CDR3. The V gene's germline CDR1 is DFQATT and CDR2 SNEGSKA (reference sequence). Between the trimmed V and J ends, which lost 6 bases and 8 bases, there was a span of 12 bases. CDR3 in amino acids: CSADSFGTQYF. The CDR3 DNA reads TGCAGTGCCGACAGCTTTGGTACGCAGTATTTT.

The rearrangement links TRBV5-6 to TRBJ2-3; possible D gene TRBD2, 5 bases. This CDR3 region has 16 residues. CDR1 and CDR2 from the germline V gene are SGHDT and YYEEEE. V was shortened by 0 bases and J by 4 bases, with 15 bases between the two germline ends. The CDR3 loop reads CASSLGYGVGPDTQYF. CDR3 coding DNA: TGTGCCAGCAGCTTGGGATACGGGGTTGGGCCAGATACGCAGTATTTT. Drawing the rest from reference TRBV5-6 and TRBJ2-3, the complete variable domain is DAGVTQSPTHLIKTRGQQVTLRCSPKSGHDTVSWYQQALGQGPQFIFQYYEEEERQRGNFPDRFSGHQFPNYSSELNVNALLLGDSALYLCASSLGYGVGPDTQYFGPGTRLTVL.

This sequence joins TRBV3-1 and TRBJ2-5; possibly TRBD1 for D (6 bases). The V end was cut by 3 bases, the J end by 4 bases, with 15 bases between. CDR1 and CDR2 (germline): LGHDT, YNNKEL (reference sequence). This CDR3 is 15 amino acids long. CDR3 region: CASSQRGQIGETQYF. CDR3 bases: TGTGCCAGCAGCCAGCGAGGACAGATTGGAGAGACCCAGTACTTC.

This clonotype has a handful of counts. The CDR3 sequence: CASSFPTSGEETQYF. The CDR3 DNA sequence: TGTGCCAGCAGCTTCCCTACTAGCGGGGAAGAGACCCAGTACTTC. The chain couples TRBV7-9 to TRBJ2-5; 10 bases match TRBD2. Per the germline V gene, CDR1 is SEHNR and CDR2 is FQNEAQ (reference sequence). With V trimmed by 3 bases and J by 3 bases, 4 bases remained unmatched. The CDR3 is 15 residues long.

The rearrangement uses TRBV2 and TRBJ1-4; D unresolved. From germline, CDR1 is SNHLY and CDR2 FYNNEI. V was cut by 8 bases and J by 8 bases, with 15 bases left in between. The CDR3 loop spans 13 amino acids. The CDR3: CASYHGEGEKLFF. The CDR3 bases are TGTGCCAGCTATCACGGAGAGGGCGAAAAACTGTTTTTT.

Comment on this clonotype: One end of the junction fails to match germline, which may point to a read error. The rearrangement uses TRBV5-1 and TRBJ2-7; TRBD1 matches 7 bases. This CDR3 spans 14 amino acids. Germline CDR1 SGHRS, CDR2 YFSETQ. CDR3 nucleotides: TGCGTCAGCAGCTTGACAGGGCTCTCCTACGAGCAGTACTTC. Its translation: CVSSLTGLSYEQYF.

V and J are TRBV7-9 and TRBJ2-1, with 7 bases matching TRBD1. The CDR3 has 15 residues. Germline CDR1 is SEHNR and CDR2 is FQNEAQ (reference sequence). The ends lost 4 bases at V and 2 bases at J; junction bases unmatched: 5. CDR3 DNA: TGTGCCAGCAGCTCGGTCGGGACAGCCTACAATGAGCAGTTCTTC. As protein: CASSSVGTAYNEQFF.

The genes are TRBV4-1 and TRBJ2-5; 16 nucleotides agree with TRBD2. V shed 3 bases, J shed 4 bases, and the junction held 2 bases outside the gene matches. Germline loops: CDR1 MGHRA, CDR2 YSYEKL. The CDR3 is 16 amino acids. The DNA of the CDR3 is TGCGCCAGCAGCCAGGGGACTAGCGGGGGGGCAGAGACCCAGTACTTC. It yields the protein CASSQGTSGGAETQYF.

The chain carries TRBV7-2 and TRBJ2-2; TRBD1 aligns across 9 bases. The CDR3 is 16 amino acids. The ends lost 5 bases at V and 3 bases at J; junction bases unmatched: 7. The germline gives CDR1 SGHTA, CDR2 FQGNSA. The DNA for the CDR3 is TGTGCCAGCAGCCTAAGGGGGACAGGGTACACCGGGGAGCTGTTTTTT. Translated: CASSLRGTGYTGELFF.

This clonotype was seen a handful of times. The chain combines TRBV11-2 with TRBJ1-1; no clear D. From germline, CDR1 is SGHAT and CDR2 FQNNGV. The length of the CDR3 is 16 residues. V dropped 2 bases and J dropped 7 bases, with 20 bases sitting between them. CDR3 sequence reads: CASSLRDRIRAHEAFF. The CDR3 bases are TGTGCCAGCAGCTTAAGGGATAGAATCCGGGCCCATGAAGCTTTCTTT.